This TCR beta chain was sequenced during a study of CD8+ T cells in alopecia areata. Study-level information: The investigators scored severity in treated patients by the percentage of affected scalp area.

cDNA prepared by RNA extraction and subsequent reverse transcription served as the template for sequencing. The repertoire was sequenced with immunoSEQ multiplex PCR; TCRdb's copy has only in-frame clones and lacks some. The sample records around 200,000 clones, around 56% being singletons. Losses at the gene ends were 1 base for V and 0 bases for J; bases not matched to a gene: 0. The CDR3 consists of 14 residues. Germline values: CDR1 SQVTM, CDR2 ANQGSEA. Documented treatment: oral pan-JAK inhibitor, 5-10 mg twice daily. Peripheral blood samples and lesional scalp punch biopsies were obtained from alopecia areata patients.

The rearrangement links TRBV29-1 to TRBJ2-7, with TRBD2 identical over 10 bases. The receptor was isolated from a human donor with alopecia areata. Sample: CD4+ T cells sorted from blood, taken at week 4, from a patient treated with tofacitinib. The CDR3, as DNA: TGCAGCGTTGAAGGGACTAGCGGCTCCTACGAGCAGTACTTC. Amino acids: CSVEGTSGSYEQYF.